This TCR beta chain is from a study of technical replicates of blood from several donors. CDR3 length: 19 residues. V lost 4 bases to trimming and J lost 1 base; unmatched junction nucleotides: 16. The germline V gene encodes CDR1 LGHNA and CDR2 YNFKEQ. The table came from immunoSEQ multiplex PCR; TCRdb's copy has only in-frame clones and leaves some out. The repertoire holds about 80,000 clones, 80% to 90% seen once, with 4.8% in the top ten. The V and J genes are TRBV4-2 and TRBJ2-7, with 10 bases identical to TRBD2. The specimen sequenced was PBMCs. The sequence derives from a human donor in good health. Some clones in this sample may be carry-over from other donors' samples. The CDR3 loop reads CASSRGTSAATKRSYEQYF. CDR3 DNA: TGTGCCAGCAGCCGAGGGACTAGCGCGGCCACTAAGAGATCCTACGAGCAGTACTTC.